This is a list of T cell receptor beta chains from one sample in a study of T-cell reconstitution after alpha-beta-depleted transplantation in children. TCRdb redid the calling of the PCR reads with MiXCR, one entry per CDR3 protein. The profile covers 120,000 to 150,000 distinct CDR3 sequences, with about 9% appearing a single time and approximately 18% taken by the ten largest. Sample: PBMCs, mostly from graft donor cells, taken 180 days after TCRalphabeta/CD19-depleted stem cell transplant. These receptors all stem from a female patient between 2 and 10 years old who had a stem cell transplant for congenital amegakaryocytic thrombocytopenia, so the T cells may come from the graft donor. Each CDR3 is given with its conserved first and last residue. Each record gives: clone size, V gene, J gene, D gene, CDR3 DNA, CDR3 protein. D genes are given only for firm matches. Clone size appears in some rows only: once, few, many, or a class for an expanded clone.

clone_size: many; v_call: TRBV7-2; j_call: TRBJ1-4; d_call: NA; cdr3_nt: TGTGCCAGCAGCACCCAGTCGGAGTCGTGGGAAAAACTGTTTTTT; cdr3_aa: CASSTQSESWEKLFF
clone_size: NA; v_call: TRBV30; j_call: TRBJ2-1; d_call: NA; cdr3_nt: TGTGCCTGGAGTCCCAGGCAAGAGCAGTTCTTC; cdr3_aa: CAWSPRQEQFF
clone_size: many; v_call: TRBV20-1; j_call: TRBJ1-5; d_call: NA; cdr3_nt: TGCAGTGCTAGAGATGGGCCTCGGGATCAGCCCCAGCATTTT; cdr3_aa: CSARDGPRDQPQHF
clone_size: many; v_call: TRBV5-1; j_call: TRBJ2-3; d_call: TRBD2; cdr3_nt: TGCGCCAGCAGCTTCCTCTTTGGACTAGCGGGAACAGATACGCAGTATTTT; cdr3_aa: CASSFLFGLAGTDTQYF
clone_size: many; v_call: TRBV10-3; j_call: TRBJ2-7; d_call: NA; cdr3_nt: TGTGCCATCAGTGACTCCCTCGCCGGGGAGCAGTACTTC; cdr3_aa: CAISDSLAGEQYF
clone_size: NA; v_call: TRBV4-2; j_call: TRBJ2-3; d_call: NA; cdr3_nt: TGTGCCAGCAGCCAAGCAAGTTCCGGGAGCTCAAACGCAGATACGCAGTATTTT; cdr3_aa: CASSQASSGSSNADTQYF
clone_size: NA; v_call: TRBV29-1; j_call: TRBJ2-6; d_call: NA; cdr3_nt: TGCAGCGTTGAAGTAGGTGGTGGGGCCAACGTCCTGACTTTC; cdr3_aa: CSVEVGGGANVLTF
clone_size: many; v_call: TRBV29-1; j_call: TRBJ1-1; d_call: NA; cdr3_nt: TGCAGCGTTGAAGACGGGGCTGAAGCTTTCTTT; cdr3_aa: CSVEDGAEAFF
clone_size: NA; v_call: TRBV5-4; j_call: TRBJ1-4; d_call: NA; cdr3_nt: TGTGCCAGCAGCTTGGTGGACGGTCTTGCAACTAATGAAAAACTGTTTTTT; cdr3_aa: CASSLVDGLATNEKLFF
clone_size: NA; v_call: TRBV12-3/TRBV12-4; j_call: TRBJ1-1; d_call: NA; cdr3_nt: TGTGCCAGCAGTTTTTTGGGTGTAGAAGCTTTCTTT; cdr3_aa: CASSFLGVEAFF
clone_size: few; v_call: TRBV20-1; j_call: TRBJ1-1; d_call: NA; cdr3_nt: TGCAGTGCTAGATGGCAGGGACCCGAGGCTTTCTTT; cdr3_aa: CSARWQGPEAFF
clone_size: many; v_call: TRBV12-3/TRBV12-4; j_call: TRBJ1-4; d_call: NA; cdr3_nt: TGTGCCAGCAGTTCCCGGGGTCTAAGTGAAAAACTGTTTTTT; cdr3_aa: CASSSRGLSEKLFF
clone_size: many; v_call: TRBV5-1; j_call: TRBJ2-7; d_call: NA; cdr3_nt: TGCGCCAGCAGCTTGGCCGGAGGGGGGATTTACGAGCAGTACTTC; cdr3_aa: CASSLAGGGIYEQYF
clone_size: many; v_call: TRBV9; j_call: TRBJ2-7; d_call: NA; cdr3_nt: TGTGCCAGCAGCGAGGGACCCTACTACGAGCAGTACTTC; cdr3_aa: CASSEGPYYEQYF
clone_size: few; v_call: TRBV4-1; j_call: TRBJ2-7; d_call: NA; cdr3_nt: TGCGCCAGCAGCCAAGTTAGTGCCTCCTACGAGCAGTACTTC; cdr3_aa: CASSQVSASYEQYF
clone_size: many; v_call: TRBV20-1; j_call: TRBJ2-3; d_call: TRBD1; cdr3_nt: TGCAGTGCTAGAGACCTACAGGGGGCTGGGGATACGCAGTATTTT; cdr3_aa: CSARDLQGAGDTQYF
clone_size: NA; v_call: TRBV3-1; j_call: TRBJ2-4; d_call: NA; cdr3_nt: TGTGCCACCTGCCCACTCGGGAGAGCCAAAAACATTCAGTACTTC; cdr3_aa: CATCPLGRAKNIQYF
clone_size: many; v_call: TRBV28; j_call: TRBJ2-1; d_call: TRBD2; cdr3_nt: TGTGCCAGCAGTTTTTTGACCAGCGGGACCTACAATGAGCAGTTCTTC; cdr3_aa: CASSFLTSGTYNEQFF
clone_size: NA; v_call: TRBV4-1; j_call: TRBJ1-1; d_call: TRBD1; cdr3_nt: TGCGCCAGCAGCCCGGGACAGATTATGAAGAACACTGAAGCTTTCTTT; cdr3_aa: CASSPGQIMKNTEAFF
clone_size: many; v_call: TRBV12-3/TRBV12-4; j_call: TRBJ1-6; d_call: NA; cdr3_nt: TGTGCCAGCAGTTTTCAAAGCAATTCACCCCTCCACTTT; cdr3_aa: CASSFQSNSPLHF
clone_size: many; v_call: TRBV12-3/TRBV12-4; j_call: TRBJ2-5; d_call: NA; cdr3_nt: TGTGCCAGCAGTTTGGGAAAGACCCAGTACTTC; cdr3_aa: CASSLGKTQYF
clone_size: NA; v_call: TRBV5-1; j_call: TRBJ2-1; d_call: TRBD2; cdr3_nt: TGCGCCAGCAGCTTGGCGGGATTGGAAGTAGCGGGACCCCACTTCTTC; cdr3_aa: CASSLAGLEVAGPHFF
clone_size: many; v_call: TRBV4-1; j_call: TRBJ2-1; d_call: NA; cdr3_nt: TGCGCCAGCAGCCAACTGGGTAATCCCTACAATGAGCAGTTCTTC; cdr3_aa: CASSQLGNPYNEQFF
clone_size: NA; v_call: TRBV20-1; j_call: TRBJ1-6; d_call: TRBD1; cdr3_nt: TGCAGTGCAAGGGGACAGTCGATTGTCCACTTT; cdr3_aa: CSARGQSIVHF
clone_size: many; v_call: TRBV20-1; j_call: TRBJ2-1; d_call: NA; cdr3_nt: TGCAGTGCTAGCGGCGGGGACCCCCAATTCTACAATGAGCAGTTCTTC; cdr3_aa: CSASGGDPQFYNEQFF
clone_size: many; v_call: TRBV20-1; j_call: TRBJ2-3; d_call: NA; cdr3_nt: TGCAGTGCCCTCGAGACTAGCACAGATACGCAGTATTTT; cdr3_aa: CSALETSTDTQYF
clone_size: NA; v_call: TRBV6-1; j_call: TRBJ2-1; d_call: TRBD2; cdr3_nt: TGTGCCACCGGTCGACTAGCGGGGGGGTACAATGAGCAGTTCTTC; cdr3_aa: CATGRLAGGYNEQFF
clone_size: many; v_call: TRBV4-1; j_call: TRBJ1-3; d_call: NA; cdr3_nt: TGCGCCAGCAGCCCCCGGGACGGTGGAAACACCATATATTTT; cdr3_aa: CASSPRDGGNTIYF
clone_size: many; v_call: TRBV10-3; j_call: TRBJ2-3; d_call: TRBD1; cdr3_nt: TGTGCCATCAGTGTCCCGGGACAGGGGTCAACCACAGATACGCAGTATTTT; cdr3_aa: CAISVPGQGSTTDTQYF
clone_size: many; v_call: TRBV7-9; j_call: TRBJ1-5; d_call: NA; cdr3_nt: TGTGCCAGCAGCCTCGTGCGGGGTCAGCCCCAGCATTTT; cdr3_aa: CASSLVRGQPQHF
clone_size: NA; v_call: TRBV29-1; j_call: TRBJ2-3; d_call: TRBD2; cdr3_nt: TGCAGCGGAACATTGGCGGGGGACACAGATACGCAGTATTTT; cdr3_aa: CSGTLAGDTDTQYF
clone_size: many; v_call: TRBV2; j_call: TRBJ2-5; d_call: TRBD1; cdr3_nt: TGTGCCAGCTTCACCGGGACAGGGGGCAGAGAGACCCAGTACTTC; cdr3_aa: CASFTGTGGRETQYF
clone_size: many; v_call: TRBV7-7; j_call: TRBJ2-5; d_call: TRBD2; cdr3_nt: TGTGCCAGCAGCTTAGTGGCTAGCGGGGGGCAAGAGACCCAGTACTTC; cdr3_aa: CASSLVASGGQETQYF
clone_size: NA; v_call: TRBV20-1; j_call: TRBJ2-3; d_call: NA; cdr3_nt: TGCAGTGCTGACCCAGGGACAGATACGCAGTATTTT; cdr3_aa: CSADPGTDTQYF
clone_size: few; v_call: TRBV20-1; j_call: TRBJ2-6; d_call: NA; cdr3_nt: TGCAGTGCTAGTTTTTCTGGTGGGGCCAACGTCCTGACTTTC; cdr3_aa: CSASFSGGANVLTF
clone_size: few; v_call: TRBV15; j_call: TRBJ2-3; d_call: NA; cdr3_nt: TGTGCCACCAGCAGCCCCCCCGGGGGGCTCACAGATACGCAGTATTTT; cdr3_aa: CATSSPPGGLTDTQYF
clone_size: NA; v_call: TRBV12-3/TRBV12-4; j_call: TRBJ1-2; d_call: NA; cdr3_nt: TGTGCCAGCAGTTTATGGCCGCGGCAGAAGTATGGCTACACCTTC; cdr3_aa: CASSLWPRQKYGYTF
clone_size: many; v_call: TRBV5-1; j_call: TRBJ2-1; d_call: NA; cdr3_nt: TGCGCCAGCAGCTTGGTCGGGTTCAGGAGCTCCTACAATGAGCAGTTCTTC; cdr3_aa: CASSLVGFRSSYNEQFF
clone_size: many; v_call: TRBV3-1; j_call: TRBJ1-2; d_call: NA; cdr3_nt: TGTGCCAGCAGCCGGGGGCGTAGAGTCTATGGCTACACCTTC; cdr3_aa: CASSRGRRVYGYTF
clone_size: many; v_call: TRBV4-3; j_call: TRBJ2-1; d_call: NA; cdr3_nt: TGCGCCAGCAGCCAAGACCCCGGAGGCTTTATCACCTACAATGAGCAGTTCTTC; cdr3_aa: CASSQDPGGFITYNEQFF
clone_size: few; v_call: TRBV6-1; j_call: TRBJ2-3; d_call: NA; cdr3_nt: TGTGCCAGCAGAGCGCCCAGGTGGGATACGCAGTATTTT; cdr3_aa: CASRAPRWDTQYF
clone_size: NA; v_call: TRBV30; j_call: TRBJ2-3; d_call: NA; cdr3_nt: TGTGCCTGGAGGCAGGGCAACACAGATACGCAGTATTTT; cdr3_aa: CAWRQGNTDTQYF
clone_size: few; v_call: TRBV7-6; j_call: TRBJ1-2; d_call: NA; cdr3_nt: TGTGCCAGCAGCGCGACAGGAGGAGCCTATGGCTACACCTTC; cdr3_aa: CASSATGGAYGYTF
clone_size: NA; v_call: TRBV5-1; j_call: TRBJ2-3; d_call: NA; cdr3_nt: TGCGCCAGCAGCAGGGACTTTCCTAGCACAGATACGCAGTATTTT; cdr3_aa: CASSRDFPSTDTQYF
clone_size: many; v_call: TRBV5-5; j_call: TRBJ1-1; d_call: TRBD1; cdr3_nt: TGTGCCAGCAGCCCTCGGACAGGGATGATGAACACTGAAGCTTTCTTT; cdr3_aa: CASSPRTGMMNTEAFF
clone_size: many; v_call: TRBV20-1; j_call: TRBJ1-5; d_call: NA; cdr3_nt: TGCAGTGCTAGGACGGTAGGGATGAGGAATCAGCCCCAGCATTTT; cdr3_aa: CSARTVGMRNQPQHF
clone_size: many; v_call: TRBV19; j_call: TRBJ2-1; d_call: NA; cdr3_nt: TGTGCCAGTAGGGACGGCCCCGGGCATGAGCAGTTCTTC; cdr3_aa: CASRDGPGHEQFF
clone_size: few; v_call: TRBV3-1; j_call: TRBJ1-3; d_call: NA; cdr3_nt: TGTGCCAGCAGCCACATGGTCTCTGGAAACACCATATATTTT; cdr3_aa: CASSHMVSGNTIYF
clone_size: few; v_call: TRBV19; j_call: TRBJ1-2; d_call: NA; cdr3_nt: TGTTCCAGTTTGAAGACAGGCCCCACTTCTAACTATGGCTACACCTTC; cdr3_aa: CSSLKTGPTSNYGYTF
clone_size: many; v_call: TRBV27; j_call: TRBJ1-1; d_call: NA; cdr3_nt: TGTGCCAGCAGAATGGGACTGAACACTGAAGCTTTCTTT; cdr3_aa: CASRMGLNTEAFF
clone_size: few; v_call: TRBV5-1; j_call: TRBJ2-1; d_call: NA; cdr3_nt: TGCGCCAGCAGCCCCAGGGTGTCCCCAAATTACAATGAGCAGTTCTTC; cdr3_aa: CASSPRVSPNYNEQFF
clone_size: once; v_call: TRBV12-1; j_call: TRBJ2-7; d_call: NA; cdr3_nt: TGTGCCAGCAGCTTTCGGCTGCTCTACGAGCAGTACTTC; cdr3_aa: CASSFRLLYEQYF
clone_size: NA; v_call: TRBV20-1; j_call: TRBJ2-6; d_call: NA; cdr3_nt: TGCAGTGCTAAGGGAGGGGACAGGCGGTCGGGGGCCAACGTCCTGACTTTC; cdr3_aa: CSAKGGDRRSGANVLTF
clone_size: many; v_call: TRBV20-1; j_call: TRBJ1-1; d_call: NA; cdr3_nt: TGCAGTGCTAGAGTACAGGGTAGGCCCACTGAAGCTTTCTTT; cdr3_aa: CSARVQGRPTEAFF
clone_size: few; v_call: TRBV4-2; j_call: TRBJ2-1; d_call: TRBD2; cdr3_nt: TGTGCCACCACGGACCGAGCGGGATACAATGAGCAGTTCTTC; cdr3_aa: CATTDRAGYNEQFF
clone_size: many; v_call: TRBV29-1; j_call: TRBJ2-7; d_call: NA; cdr3_nt: TGCAGCGTTGCTACAGGGAGGTGGCAGTACTTC; cdr3_aa: CSVATGRWQYF
clone_size: NA; v_call: TRBV27; j_call: TRBJ1-1; d_call: NA; cdr3_nt: TGTGCCAGCAGGTCGTCCGGGAGGAACACTGAAGCTTTCTTT; cdr3_aa: CASRSSGRNTEAFF
clone_size: few; v_call: TRBV14; j_call: TRBJ1-2; d_call: NA; cdr3_nt: TGTGCCAGCAGCCCCGGACGGGGGAACTATGGCTACACCTTC; cdr3_aa: CASSPGRGNYGYTF
clone_size: NA; v_call: TRBV7-3; j_call: TRBJ2-1; d_call: NA; cdr3_nt: TGTGCCAGCAGCCGTCAGGCTGCGGGTTTCTACAATGAGCAGTTCTTC; cdr3_aa: CASSRQAAGFYNEQFF